The 6 T cell receptor beta chains given below trace back to one sample, sequenced in a study of blood T cell repertoires in COVID-19 (dated by TCRdb to about 2020). Libraries were prepared through the immunoSEQ multiplex PCR assay. Imported from immuneACCESS, the table was reduced by TCRdb to in-frame sequences with V and J called. These copies leave out some clones; in studies compared against another copy, an unresolved V gene accounts for under half, and the cause of the remainder is not known. The sample yields fewer than 200,000 clones; 82% were counted once. In total, the top ten clones hold approximately 9.1% of the sample. Specimen: peripheral blood. Receptors originate from a woman aged 70-85 years with acute or convalescent COVID-19.

The V call is TRBV6-5, the J call TRBJ2-1; 7 nucleotides align to TRBD1. The germline V gene has CDR1 MNHEY and CDR2 SVGAGI. The CDR3 spans 14 residues. Trimming at V came to 6 bases and at J to 3 bases, leaving 5 bases not matched to a gene. CDR3 coding DNA: TGTGCCAGCAGCTCGGGACAGCACTACAATGAGCAGTTCTTC. Translated, it gives CASSSGQHYNEQFF.

The rearrangement joins TRBV3-1 (or the pseudogene TRBV3-2) to TRBJ1-1, with D possibly TRBD1 on 5 matching bases. This CDR3 is built from 14 residues. Trimming took off 5 bases at V and 0 bases at J, with 10 bases between the two ends. Germline V gene data show CDR1 as LGHDT and CDR2 as YNNKEL (reference sequence). This CDR3 reads CASSNGHVNTEAFF. The CDR3 bases are TGTGCCAGCAGCAACGGACACGTGAACACTGAAGCTTTCTTT.

This CDR3 reads CASSLRQGGLNEQFF. CDR3 nucleotides: TGTGCCAGCAGCTTACGGCAGGGAGGCCTCAATGAGCAGTTCTTC. The gene calls are TRBV7-3 and TRBJ2-1, with D perhaps TRBD2 (6 bases). The CDR3 runs to 15 residues. The germline V gene encodes CDR1 SGHTA and CDR2 FQGTGA. V lost 2 bases and J 6 bases, leaving 14 bases between the germline ends.

This chain connects TRBV7-2 to TRBJ2-2; D unresolved. V was cut by 1 base and J by 4 bases, with 7 bases left in between. Per germline, CDR1 SGHTA and CDR2 FQGNSA. This CDR3 has 14 residues. CDR3 region: CASSLGFRTGELFF. The CDR3 DNA follows: TGTGCCAGCAGCTTAGGTTTTCGCACCGGGGAGCTGTTTTTT.

The CDR3 loop is CASSHWLAEGSSYNEQFF. The CDR3 DNA follows: TGTGCCAGCAGCCATTGGCTAGCGGAGGGAAGCTCCTACAATGAGCAGTTCTTC. The V call is TRBV3-1 (or the pseudogene TRBV3-2), the J call TRBJ2-1; 7 nucleotides align to TRBD2. In germline, CDR1 is LGHDT, CDR2 YNNKEL (reference sequence). This CDR3 is 18 amino acids long. The junction had 11 bases not matched to a gene; V was cut back by 3 bases and J by 0 bases.

This clone came up once. Within the sample, other DNA sequences also encode this same CDR3. The rearrangement uses TRBV5-1 and TRBJ2-2; 7 nucleotides match TRBD1. CDR3 length: 15 amino acids. V shed 0 bases, J shed 2 bases, and the junction held 1 base outside the gene matches. Germline V CDR1 and CDR2: SGHRS, YFSETQ. The CDR3 reads CASSLGQGNTGELFF. CDR3 bases: TGCGCCAGCAGCTTGGGACAGGGTAACACCGGGGAGCTGTTTTTT.